What follows are 15 T cell receptor beta chains derived from one specimen sequenced in a study of T-cell reconstitution after alpha-beta-depleted transplantation in children. Unique molecular identifiers featured in how the TCRbeta library was prepared. TCRdb reanalysed the PCR reads using MiXCR and keeps one entry per CDR3 protein. The sample has roughly 590,000 distinct CDR3 sequences; roughly 15% are singletons. The source material was PBMCs from the stem cell graft donor, sampled from the stem cell graft. These receptor sequences come from a human donor who donated a stem cell graft to a child with acute myeloid leukemia.

This clonotype has a handful of counts. This chain uses TRBV7-9 with TRBJ2-5; 8 bases align to TRBD2. J gave up 0 bases and V 6 bases, and 0 bases lay outside the gene matches. The CDR3 runs 13 residues. Germline V gene sequence: CDR1 SEHNR, CDR2 FQNEAQ (reference sequence). CDR3 sequence (DNA): TGTGCCAGCAGACTAGCGGACCAAGAGACCCAGTACTTC. It codes for CASRLADQETQYF.

The chain uses TRBV13 and TRBJ1-2, with D unclear. The CDR3 loop spans 14 amino acids. The germline V and J ends were trimmed by 7 bases and 0 bases, with 12 bases remaining between them. Germline V gene sequence: CDR1 PRHDT, CDR2 FYEKMQ (reference sequence). CDR3 in DNA: TGTGCCAGCACCCTAACCGGGGCTAACTATGGCTACACCTTC. Translation: CASTLTGANYGYTF.

This chain joins TRBV2 and TRBJ2-1; the match to TRBD1 covers 10 bases. Trimming took 10 bases from V and 1 from J; bases not matched to a gene: 16. Per germline, CDR1 SNHLY and CDR2 FYNNEI. This CDR3 spans 18 amino acids. CDR3 sequence (DNA): TGTGCCATCTGTCCGGGACAGGGGAACATAGTTTCCTACAATGAGCAGTTCTTC. It encodes CAICPGQGNIVSYNEQFF.

The sample holds a few counts of this clonotype. The chain couples TRBV7-2 to TRBJ1-2; D is ambiguous. CDR3 length: 13 amino acids. Trimming cost V 3 bases and J 8 bases, with 13 bases left between them. Germline loops: CDR1 SGHTA, CDR2 FQGNSA. CDR3 bases: TGTGCCAGCAGCTTTAATCCCCCCCGCGGCTACACCTTC. Translated, it gives CASSFNPPRGYTF.

This clonotype appeared many times. The J gene is TRBJ1-5, the V gene TRBV20-1; 9 bases are a match to TRBD1. The V segment lost 6 bases and the J segment 5 bases; nucleotides outside the gene matches: 14. Germline values: CDR1 DFQATT, CDR2 SNEGSKA (reference sequence). The CDR3 consists of 16 residues. CDR3 sequence reads: CSAIGEGTGGYQPQHF. The CDR3 DNA follows: TGCAGTGCCATAGGGGAGGGAACAGGGGGCTATCAGCCCCAGCATTTT.

This clonotype was counted between two and nine times. This sequence joins TRBV10-3 and TRBJ2-7; D is ambiguous. Trimming pared 0 bases from V and 7 bases from J, leaving 19 bases between. Germline CDR1 ENHRY, CDR2 SYGVKD. The length of the CDR3 is 16 residues. CDR3 residues: CAISESPQNRGGEQYF. CDR3 in DNA: TGTGCCATCAGTGAGTCGCCACAGAACCGAGGTGGAGAGCAGTACTTC.

This clonotype occurred many times. As DNA, the CDR3 is TGTGCCAGCAGCTTGGCGACAACGAACACCGGGGAGCTGTTTTTT. Its translation: CASSLATTNTGELFF. The V gene is TRBV5-6, the J gene TRBJ2-2; no reliable D call. In germline, CDR1 is SGHDT, CDR2 YYEEEE. The CDR3 length is 15 residues. Trimming took off 0 bases at V and 0 bases at J, with 6 bases between the two ends.

This clonotype was recorded a few times. CDR3 bases: TGTGCCAGCAGCCGAGGAGGGAATAGTCAGCCCCAGCATTTT. Protein sequence: CASSRGGNSQPQHF. V gene TRBV7-9 combines with J gene TRBJ1-5; D ambiguous. Germline CDR1 is SEHNR and CDR2 is FQNEAQ (reference sequence). The germline V and J ends were trimmed by 5 bases and 6 bases, with 14 bases remaining between them. CDR3 length: 14 residues.

There are a few counts of this clonotype. V is TRBV6-6 and J is TRBJ1-6; D is unresolved. Germline loops: CDR1 MNHNY, CDR2 SVGAGI (reference sequence). V gave up 7 bases and J gave up 0 bases, with 4 bases separating them. This CDR3 has 13 amino acids. CDR3: CASTSSYNSPLHF. DNA for the CDR3: TGTGCCAGCACGAGCTCCTATAATTCACCCCTCCACTTT.

This clonotype was observed a handful of times. This chain uses TRBV20-1 with TRBJ2-5; possible D gene TRBD2, 6 bases. CDR3 length equals 14 residues. Per germline, CDR1 DFQATT and CDR2 SNEGSKA (reference sequence). The V end was cut by 6 bases, the J end by 2 bases, with 16 bases between. CDR3 DNA sequence: TGCAGTGCCCAGAGACTAGTACGGCAAGAGACCCAGTACTTC. Its protein product is CSAQRLVRQETQYF.

This clonotype was recorded at least ten times. The chain is built from TRBV12-3 or TRBV12-4 and TRBJ2-6; D gene unclear. Deletions cut 5 bases from V and 0 bases from J, with 5 bases between. CDR3 length: 14 amino acids. The CDR3 nucleotides are TGTGCCAGCAGTCACATCTCTGGGGCCAACGTCCTGACTTTC. This sequence encodes CASSHISGANVLTF.

This clonotype was observed a few times. V gene TRBV28 combines with J gene TRBJ1-3, with a weak D call TRBD1 (5 bases). V shed 11 bases and J shed 4 bases, with 15 bases lying between them. The germline gives CDR1 MDHEN, CDR2 SYDVKM. CDR3 size: 13 residues. CDR3 region: CAHHTGAGNTIYF. The CDR3 DNA follows: TGTGCCCACCACACAGGAGCGGGAAACACCATATATTTT. Full variable domain (outside the CDR3, taken from reference TRBV28 and TRBJ1-3): DVKVTQSSRYLVKRTGEKVFLECVQDMDHENMFWYRQDPGLGLRLIYFSYDVKMKEKGDIPEGYSVSREKKERFSLILESASTNQTSMYLCAHHTGAGNTIYFGEGSWLTVV.

This clonotype was observed at least ten times. V is TRBV29-1 and J is TRBJ1-1; TRBD1 aligns across 8 bases. This CDR3 is built from 11 residues. With V trimmed by 7 bases and J by 5 bases, 3 bases remained unmatched. From germline, CDR1 is SQVTM and CDR2 ANQGSEA. The CDR3 DNA sequence: TGCAGCGCAGGGGGCATGACTGAAGCTTTCTTT. It is translated as CSAGGMTEAFF.

In this sample, this clonotype turned up many times. This chain joins TRBV20-1 and TRBJ2-3; 12 bases are a match to TRBD2. This CDR3 region has 16 residues. Per germline, CDR1 DFQATT and CDR2 SNEGSKA (reference sequence). The V segment lost 3 bases and the J segment 3 bases; nucleotides outside the gene matches: 7. The CDR3 protein is CSARFPTSGGTDTQYF. The CDR3, as DNA: TGCAGTGCTAGGTTCCCGACTAGCGGGGGTACAGATACGCAGTATTTT.

The rearrangement links TRBV12-3 or TRBV12-4 to TRBJ1-4; tentative D call: TRBD1 (6 bases). The CDR3 totals 14 residues. The ends were cut back, 2 bases at V and 8 bases at J, with 12 bases in the middle. CDR3 loop: CASSLWGLGEKLFF. Written as DNA, the CDR3 is TGTGCCAGCAGTTTATGGGGGCTTGGCGAAAAACTGTTTTTT.